This T cell receptor beta chain was recorded in a study of blood T cells in healthy people across ages. Overall study results and limits: Underestimates were what the diversity estimates from one million T cells were considered to be. Naive and antigen-experienced cells were not separated, limiting conclusive comparison.

With a J-beta primer mix and a sample-barcoded 5' primer, a second PCR ran about 7 to 11 cycles. In TCRdb, the 5' RACE reads were re-called with MiXCR into one record per CDR3 protein. This table holds 550,000 to 750,000 distinct CDR3 sequences, around a fifth found once. This clonotype has only a few counts. Antigen specificity is unknown. The V gene's germline CDR1 is DFQATT and CDR2 SNEGSKA (reference sequence). This CDR3 region has 16 residues. The V end was cut by 5 bases, the J end by 0 bases, with 17 bases between. Material for sequencing was blood. This clonotype originated in a man in his sixties or seventies in good health. This chain joins TRBV20-1 and TRBJ2-1, with TRBD2 as a possible D gene (7 bases). The CDR3 sequence is CSAFGLGGSSYNEQFF. CDR3 nucleotides: TGCAGTGCTTTCGGACTAGGGGGAAGCTCCTACAATGAGCAGTTCTTC.